The following is a T cell receptor beta chain sequence with its context. Its antigen remains unidentified. Making use of molecular barcodes, quantitative 5'-RACE generated TCR beta libraries. One entry per CDR3 protein results from TCRdb running MiXCR on the 5' RACE reads. This table holds some 330,000 distinct CDR3 sequences, under 8.5% found once. The data belong to a study of CD8 T cells in ankylosing spondylitis. Regarding the study as a whole: Seemingly characteristic of ankylosing spondylitis blood was a TCR beta motif consisting of under 10 highly homologous variants.

This TCR came from a male donor with ankylosing spondylitis. Sequencing used blood, either unsorted or a sorted T cell fraction (not recorded which).

In nucleotides, the CDR3 is TGTGCCAGCAGTTTCAGGGTTGCCTACGAGCAGTACTTC. It yields the protein CASSFRVAYEQYF. This chain connects TRBV27 to TRBJ2-7; possible D gene TRBD1, 5 bases. The CDR3 is 13 residues long. V lost 3 bases to trimming and J lost 2 bases, with 8 bases between them. Germline V gene lookup returns CDR1 MNHEY and CDR2 SMNVEV (reference sequence).